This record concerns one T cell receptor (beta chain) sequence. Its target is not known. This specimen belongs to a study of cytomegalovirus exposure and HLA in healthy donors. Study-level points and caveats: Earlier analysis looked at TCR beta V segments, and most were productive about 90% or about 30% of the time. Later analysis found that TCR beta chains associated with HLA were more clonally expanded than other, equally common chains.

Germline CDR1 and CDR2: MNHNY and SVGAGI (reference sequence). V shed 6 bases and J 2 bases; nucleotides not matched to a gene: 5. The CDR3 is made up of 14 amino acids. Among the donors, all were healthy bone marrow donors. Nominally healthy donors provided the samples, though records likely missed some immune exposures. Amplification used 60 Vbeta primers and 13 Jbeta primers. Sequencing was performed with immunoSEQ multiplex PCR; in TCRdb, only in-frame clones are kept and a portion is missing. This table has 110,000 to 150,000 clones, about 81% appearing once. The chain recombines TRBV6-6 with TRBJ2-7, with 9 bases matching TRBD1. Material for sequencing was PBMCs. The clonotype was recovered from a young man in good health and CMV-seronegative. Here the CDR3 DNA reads TGTGCCAGCAGGGGGACAGGGAATGCCTACGAGCAGTACTTC. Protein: CASRGTGNAYEQYF.